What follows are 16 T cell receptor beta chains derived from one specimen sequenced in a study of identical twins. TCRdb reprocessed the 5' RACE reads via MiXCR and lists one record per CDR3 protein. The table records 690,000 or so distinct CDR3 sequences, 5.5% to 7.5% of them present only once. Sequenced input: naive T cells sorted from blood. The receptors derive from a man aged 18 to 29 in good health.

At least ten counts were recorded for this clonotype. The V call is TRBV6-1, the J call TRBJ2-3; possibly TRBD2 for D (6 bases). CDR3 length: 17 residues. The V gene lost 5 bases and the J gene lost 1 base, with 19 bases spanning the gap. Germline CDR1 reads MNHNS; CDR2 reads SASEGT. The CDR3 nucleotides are TGTGCCAGCAGTCTGCCCCCCCGGCCGGGGGGCACAGATACGCAGTATTTT. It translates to CASSLPPRPGGTDTQYF.

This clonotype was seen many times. Here the CDR3 reads CASALMTSGRARSTDTQYF. As DNA, the CDR3 is TGTGCCAGCGCCCTCATGACTAGCGGGAGAGCCCGATCCACAGATACGCAGTATTTT. The J gene is TRBJ2-3, the V gene TRBV5-6, with 12 nucleotides matching TRBD2. V lost 7 bases to trimming and J lost 2 bases; unmatched junction nucleotides: 17. The germline CDR1 and CDR2 sequences are SGHDT and YYEEEE. CDR3 length: 19 residues.

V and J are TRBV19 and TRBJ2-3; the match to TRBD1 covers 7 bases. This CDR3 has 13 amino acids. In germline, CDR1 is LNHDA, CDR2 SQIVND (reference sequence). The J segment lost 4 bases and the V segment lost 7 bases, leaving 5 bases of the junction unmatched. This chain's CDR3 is CASNRGSADTQYF. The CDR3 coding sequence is TGTGCCAGTAACAGGGGTTCGGCAGATACGCAGTATTTT.

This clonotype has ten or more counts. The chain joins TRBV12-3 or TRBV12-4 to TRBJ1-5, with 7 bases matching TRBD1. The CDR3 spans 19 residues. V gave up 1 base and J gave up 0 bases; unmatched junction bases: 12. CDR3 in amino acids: CASSLVGRGGPDSNQPQHF. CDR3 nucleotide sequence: TGTGCCAGCAGTTTAGTCGGCAGGGGGGGGCCTGATAGCAATCAGCCCCAGCATTTT.

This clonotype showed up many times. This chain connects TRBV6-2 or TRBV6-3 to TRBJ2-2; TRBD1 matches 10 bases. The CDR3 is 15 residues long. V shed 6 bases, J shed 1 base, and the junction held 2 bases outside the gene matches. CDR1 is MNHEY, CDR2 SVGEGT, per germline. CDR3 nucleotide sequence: TGTGCCAGCAGCAGGGACAGGGGGAACACCGGGGAGCTGTTTTTT. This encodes CASSRDRGNTGELFF.

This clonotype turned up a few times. The CDR3 DNA reads TGTGCTAGTGGTTTGGGGGGACAGGGCGAGCAGTTCTTC. Amino acid sequence: CASGLGGQGEQFF. V is TRBV12-5 and J is TRBJ2-1; 9 bases line up with TRBD1. The ends lost 1 base at V and 10 bases at J; junction bases unmatched: 2. CDR3 size: 13 residues. CDR1 and CDR2 from the germline V gene are LGHNT and FRNRAP.

The CDR3 region has the DNA TGTGCTAGTGGTTCGCCGGGACAGGGGGCGAATGAGCAGTTCTTC. Its translation: CASGSPGQGANEQFF. The gene calls are TRBV12-5 and TRBJ2-1; 12 bases map to TRBD1. This CDR3 spans 15 amino acids. Germline CDR1 LGHNT, CDR2 FRNRAP. With V trimmed by 4 bases and J by 7 bases, 5 bases remained unmatched.

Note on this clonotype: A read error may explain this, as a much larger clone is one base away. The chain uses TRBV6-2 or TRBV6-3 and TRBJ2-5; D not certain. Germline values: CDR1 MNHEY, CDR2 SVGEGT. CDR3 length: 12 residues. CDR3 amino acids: CDSTRRGETQYF. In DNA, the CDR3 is TGTGACAGCACCCGACGTGGAGAGACCCAGTACTTC.

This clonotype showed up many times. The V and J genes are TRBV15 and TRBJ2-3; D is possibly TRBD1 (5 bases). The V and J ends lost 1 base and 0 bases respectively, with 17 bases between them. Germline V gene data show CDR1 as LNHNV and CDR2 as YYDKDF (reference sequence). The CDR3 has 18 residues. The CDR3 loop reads CATSRVPRQRPSTDTQYF. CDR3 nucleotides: TGTGCCACCAGCAGAGTTCCCAGACAGCGACCTAGCACAGATACGCAGTATTTT.

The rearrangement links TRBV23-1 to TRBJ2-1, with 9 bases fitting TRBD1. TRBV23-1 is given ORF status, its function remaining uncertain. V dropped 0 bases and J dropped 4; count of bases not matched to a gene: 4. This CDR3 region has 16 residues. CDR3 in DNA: TGCGCCAGCAGTCAATCGGGGGACAGGGTTTACAATGAGCAGTTCTTC. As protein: CASSQSGDRVYNEQFF.

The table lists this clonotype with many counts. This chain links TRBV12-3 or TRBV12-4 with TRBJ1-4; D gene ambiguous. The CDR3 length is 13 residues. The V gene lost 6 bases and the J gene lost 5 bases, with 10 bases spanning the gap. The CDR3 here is CASRRQINEKLFF. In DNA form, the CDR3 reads TGTGCCAGCAGGCGGCAGATCAATGAAAAACTGTTTTTT.

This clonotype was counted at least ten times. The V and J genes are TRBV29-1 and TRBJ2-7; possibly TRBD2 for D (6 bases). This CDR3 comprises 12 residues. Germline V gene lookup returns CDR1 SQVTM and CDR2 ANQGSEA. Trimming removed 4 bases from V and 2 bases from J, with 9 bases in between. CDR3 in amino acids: CSVGDFTYEQYF. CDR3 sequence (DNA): TGCAGCGTTGGGGACTTCACCTACGAGCAGTACTTC.

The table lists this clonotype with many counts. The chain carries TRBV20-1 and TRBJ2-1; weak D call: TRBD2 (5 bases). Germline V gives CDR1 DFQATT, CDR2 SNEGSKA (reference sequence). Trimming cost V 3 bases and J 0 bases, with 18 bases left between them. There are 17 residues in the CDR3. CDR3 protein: CSASKDWVAGSYNEQFF. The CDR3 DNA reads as TGCAGTGCTAGTAAGGATTGGGTCGCGGGCTCCTACAATGAGCAGTTCTTC.

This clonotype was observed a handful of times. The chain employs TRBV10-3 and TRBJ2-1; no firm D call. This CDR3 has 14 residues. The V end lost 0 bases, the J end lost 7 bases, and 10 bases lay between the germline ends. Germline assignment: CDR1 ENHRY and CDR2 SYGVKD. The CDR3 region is CAISESGKENEQFF. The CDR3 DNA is TGTGCCATCAGTGAGTCAGGGAAGGAGAATGAGCAGTTCTTC.

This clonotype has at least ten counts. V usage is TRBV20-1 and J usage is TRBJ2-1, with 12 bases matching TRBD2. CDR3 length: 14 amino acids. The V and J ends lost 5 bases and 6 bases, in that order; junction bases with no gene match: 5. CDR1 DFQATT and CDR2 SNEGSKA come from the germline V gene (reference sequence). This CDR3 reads CSAERTSGANEQFF. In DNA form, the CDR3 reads TGCAGTGCTGAACGGACTAGCGGGGCCAATGAGCAGTTCTTC.

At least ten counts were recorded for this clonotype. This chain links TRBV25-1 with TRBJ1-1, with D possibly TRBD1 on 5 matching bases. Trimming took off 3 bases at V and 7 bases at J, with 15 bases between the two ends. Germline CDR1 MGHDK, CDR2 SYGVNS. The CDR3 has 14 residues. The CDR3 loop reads CASSDPAGGSEAFF. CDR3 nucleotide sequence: TGTGCCAGCAGTGACCCCGCGGGGGGGAGTGAAGCTTTCTTT.